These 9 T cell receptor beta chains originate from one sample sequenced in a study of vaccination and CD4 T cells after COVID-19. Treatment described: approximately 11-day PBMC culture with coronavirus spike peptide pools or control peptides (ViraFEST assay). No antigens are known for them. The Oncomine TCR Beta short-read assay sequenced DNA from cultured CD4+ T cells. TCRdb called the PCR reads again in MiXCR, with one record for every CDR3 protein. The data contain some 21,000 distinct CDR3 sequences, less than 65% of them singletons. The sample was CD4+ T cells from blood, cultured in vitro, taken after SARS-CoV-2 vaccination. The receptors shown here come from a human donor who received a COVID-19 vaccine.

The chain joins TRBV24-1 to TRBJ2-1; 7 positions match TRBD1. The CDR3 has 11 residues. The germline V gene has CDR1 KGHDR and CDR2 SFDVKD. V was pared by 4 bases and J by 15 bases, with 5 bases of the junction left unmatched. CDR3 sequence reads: CATSDPGTVFF. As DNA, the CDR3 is TGTGCCACCAGTGACCCCGGGACAGTGTTCTTC.

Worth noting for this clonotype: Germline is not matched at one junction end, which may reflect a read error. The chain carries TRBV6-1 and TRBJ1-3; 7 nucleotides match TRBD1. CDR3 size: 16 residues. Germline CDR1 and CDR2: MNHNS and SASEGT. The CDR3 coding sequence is TGTGCCAGCAGTAGGACAGGAACGACTTCTGGGAACACCATATATTTT. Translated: CASSRTGTTSGNTIYF.

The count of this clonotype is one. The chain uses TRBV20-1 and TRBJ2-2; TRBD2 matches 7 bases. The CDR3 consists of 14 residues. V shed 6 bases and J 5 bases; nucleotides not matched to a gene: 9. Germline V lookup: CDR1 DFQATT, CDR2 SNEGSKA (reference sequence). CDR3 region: CSAEAGWGTGELFF. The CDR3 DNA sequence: TGCAGTGCCGAAGCGGGGTGGGGAACCGGGGAGCTGTTTTTT.

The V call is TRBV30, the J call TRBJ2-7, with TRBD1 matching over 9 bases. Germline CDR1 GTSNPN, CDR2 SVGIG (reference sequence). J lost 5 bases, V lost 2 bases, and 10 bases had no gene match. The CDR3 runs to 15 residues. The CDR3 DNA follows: TGTGCCTGGAGTTGGGACAGGGCTTCGCGGAACGAGCAGTACTTC. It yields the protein CAWSWDRASRNEQYF.

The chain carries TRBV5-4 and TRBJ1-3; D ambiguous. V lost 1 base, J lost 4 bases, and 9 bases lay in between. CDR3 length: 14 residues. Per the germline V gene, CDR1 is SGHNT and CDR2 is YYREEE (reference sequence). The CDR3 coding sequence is TGTGCCAGCAGCTTGTGGGGTTCCGGAAACACCATATATTTT. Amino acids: CASSLWGSGNTIYF.

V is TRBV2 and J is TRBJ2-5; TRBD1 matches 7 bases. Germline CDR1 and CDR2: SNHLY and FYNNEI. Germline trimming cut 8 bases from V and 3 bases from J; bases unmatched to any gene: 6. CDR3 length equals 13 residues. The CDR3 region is CASRRDREETQYF. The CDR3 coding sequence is TGTGCCAGCCGCCGTGACAGGGAAGAGACCCAGTACTTC.

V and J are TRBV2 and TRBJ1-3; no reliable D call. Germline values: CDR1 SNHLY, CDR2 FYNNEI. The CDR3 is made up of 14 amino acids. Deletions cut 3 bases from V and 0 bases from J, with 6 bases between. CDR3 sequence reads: CASSDISSGNTIYF. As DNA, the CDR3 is TGTGCCAGCAGTGACATCAGCTCTGGAAACACCATATATTTT.

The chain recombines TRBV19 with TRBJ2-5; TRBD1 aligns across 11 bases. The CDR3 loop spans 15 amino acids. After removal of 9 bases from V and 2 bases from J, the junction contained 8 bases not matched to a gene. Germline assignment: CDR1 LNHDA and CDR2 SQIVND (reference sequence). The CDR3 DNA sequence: TGTGCCAGCGGAACGGGACAGGGGGGTCAAGAGACCCAGTACTTC. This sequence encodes CASGTGQGGQETQYF.

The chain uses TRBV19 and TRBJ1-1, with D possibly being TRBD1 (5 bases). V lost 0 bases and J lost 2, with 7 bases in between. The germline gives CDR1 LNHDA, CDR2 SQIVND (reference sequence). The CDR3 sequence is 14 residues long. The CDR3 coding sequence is TGTGCCAGTAGTATAGAGGGGGGAAACACTGAAGCTTTCTTT. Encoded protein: CASSIEGGNTEAFF.